This TCR beta chain was obtained from a study of T cell responses to AZD1222 COVID-19 vaccine. In regard to this clone: Its antigen remains unknown.

The CDR3 runs to 14 residues. CDR1 and CDR2 from the germline V gene are MNHEY and SVGAGI. The germline V and J ends were trimmed by 0 bases and 7 bases, with 7 bases remaining between them. Assay: immunoSEQ multiplex PCR; the TCRdb copy retains only in-frame clones and omits some. The data contain 150,000 to 200,000 clones, about 88% of them seen just once; the ten biggest clones take up roughly 1.7%. Study-level results: Repertoire samples came only from after the peak T cell response. Regions 160-218 and 743-854 dominated among vaccine-associated CD4 TCRs spanning spike. Spike-specific TCR breadth rose after two AZD1222 doses, and depth rose as well.

The material was peripheral blood, obtained on day 0 of AZD1222 vaccination. This sequence originates from an adult in good health. The V gene is TRBV6-5, the J gene TRBJ1-6; no definite D call. The CDR3 is CASSYSTQNSPLHF. For the CDR3, the DNA is TGTGCCAGCAGTTACTCGACGCAGAATTCACCCCTCCACTTT.